Following are 17 T cell receptor beta chains from one sample sequenced in a study of blood T cell repertoires in COVID-19. Sequenced by immunoSEQ multiplex PCR; TCRdb stores in-frame clones only, minus some. This sample has 200,000 to 250,000 clones, with approximately 90% found just once. Sequenced input: PBMCs or T cells enriched from blood (not recorded which). These receptors were taken from a man aged 30-40 years who had recovered from COVID-19.

The chain employs TRBV14 and TRBJ2-3, with 11 bases that match TRBD2. V gave up 6 bases and J gave up 1 base; unmatched junction bases: 0. The CDR3 runs to 14 residues. CDR1 and CDR2 (germline): SGHDN, FVKESK. The CDR3 bases are TGTGCCAGCAGGACTAGCGGGGGCACAGATACGCAGTATTTT. Translated: CASRTSGGTDTQYF.

The V and J genes are TRBV6-6 and TRBJ2-7, with 7 bases that match TRBD2. The CDR3 loop spans 18 amino acids. Germline loops: CDR1 MNHNY, CDR2 SVGAGI (reference sequence). Unmatched junction bases numbered 17, after V lost 5 bases and J lost 1 base. CDR3 nucleotides: TGTGCCAGCAGTCGACGACTTGCGGGAGTGGCTGAGTCCTACGAGCAGTACTTC. Amino acids: CASSRRLAGVAESYEQYF.

In this sample, this clone turned up once. This chain joins TRBV6-6 and TRBJ1-1; a possible D gene is TRBD1 (5 bases). V was pared by 6 bases and J by 1 base, with 12 bases between. CDR1 is MNHNY and CDR2 is SVGAGI in the germline V gene (reference sequence). The CDR3 is 14 residues long. CDR3 amino acids: CASRGGLTNTEAFF. For the CDR3, the DNA is TGTGCCAGCAGGGGGGGACTGACGAACACTGAAGCTTTCTTT.

This clone was found a few times. The genes are TRBV4-1 and TRBJ1-5; TRBD1 agrees at 7 bases. The CDR3 spans 14 residues. Germline trimming cut 4 bases from V and 5 bases from J; bases unmatched to any gene: 5. Per germline, CDR1 MGHRA and CDR2 YSYEKL. CDR3 nucleotide sequence: TGCGCCAGCAGCCCGGACAGGTGGGATCAGCCCCAGCATTTT. Translating gives CASSPDRWDQPQHF.

The chain couples TRBV30 to TRBJ1-1, with TRBD1 matching over 10 bases. Looked up from germline, CDR1 is GTSNPN and CDR2 is SVGIG (reference sequence). V dropped 3 bases and J dropped 5; count of bases not matched to a gene: 9. The CDR3 runs 15 residues. Here the CDR3 reads CAWRGGGTGETEAFF. The CDR3 DNA follows: TGTGCCTGGAGAGGAGGTGGGACAGGGGAGACTGAAGCTTTCTTT.

The V and J genes are TRBV18 and TRBJ2-1; TRBD1 is a possible D gene (6 bases). The germline V gene has CDR1 KGHSH and CDR2 LQKENI. V was cut by 4 bases and J by 2 bases, with 12 bases left in between. The CDR3 contains 15 residues. The CDR3 spells CASSRGQVAYNEQFF. DNA for the CDR3: TGTGCCAGCTCACGGGGGCAGGTAGCCTACAATGAGCAGTTCTTC.

The CDR3 coding sequence is TGTGCCACCAGTGACCGGACAGGGACTGGTTATGGCTACACCTTC. As protein: CATSDRTGTGYGYTF. The chain has TRBV24-1 and TRBJ1-2, with TRBD1 matching 8 bases. CDR1 is KGHDR, CDR2 SFDVKD, per germline. This CDR3 region has 15 residues. V shed 4 bases, J shed 5 bases, and the junction held 8 bases outside the gene matches.

This clone showed up just a few times. Here the CDR3 reads CASSYGWTSGREQYF. The DNA for the CDR3 is TGTGCCAGCAGCTACGGGTGGACTAGCGGGCGCGAGCAGTACTTC. V is TRBV7-9 and J is TRBJ2-7; TRBD2 matches 11 bases. This CDR3 is built from 15 residues. Germline CDR1 SEHNR, CDR2 FQNEAQ (reference sequence). Losses at the gene ends were 4 bases for V and 6 bases for J; bases not matched to a gene: 8.

The CDR3 loop is CASSLGGSGATDTQYF. CDR3 DNA: TGCGCCAGCAGCTTGGGAGGTAGCGGGGCCACAGATACGCAGTATTTT. V usage is TRBV5-1 and J usage is TRBJ2-3; 8 bases are shared with TRBD2. V shed 0 bases, J shed 2 bases, and the junction held 5 bases outside the gene matches. Per germline, CDR1 SGHRS and CDR2 YFSETQ. This CDR3 is built from 16 residues. Based on the CDR3 plus reference TRBV5-1 and TRBJ2-3, the full variable domain is KAGVTQTPRYLIKTRGQQVTLSCSPISGHRSVSWYQQTPGQGLQFLFEYFSETQRNKGNFPGRFSGRQFSNSRSEMNVSTLELGDSALYLCASSLGGSGATDTQYFGPGTRLTVL.

The chain links TRBV12-3 or TRBV12-4 to TRBJ1-1; possible D gene TRBD1, 6 bases. Trimming took 5 bases from V and 11 from J, leaving 15 bases between them. The CDR3 has 12 residues. In nucleotides, the CDR3 is TGTGCCAGCAGTCCAGGGGCCCCGGCGGCTTTCTTT. This sequence encodes CASSPGAPAAFF.

This chain uses TRBV7-8 with TRBJ2-5; D unresolved. V was clipped by 0 bases and J by 6 bases, with 17 bases between them. The CDR3 contains 16 residues. Germline CDR1 is SGHVS and CDR2 is FQNEAQ. CDR3 region: CASSLAEIGSWKTQYF. As DNA, the CDR3 is TGTGCCAGCAGCTTAGCGGAGATCGGGTCGTGGAAGACCCAGTACTTC.

V usage is TRBV6-5 and J usage is TRBJ2-3; 9 bases fit TRBD2. Trimming cost V 0 bases and J 5 bases; bases outside gene matches: 6. The CDR3 totals 16 residues. Per germline, CDR1 MNHEY and CDR2 SVGAGI. The CDR3: CASSYSRLAVGDTQYF. The DNA of the CDR3 is TGTGCCAGCAGTTACTCCCGACTAGCGGTAGGAGATACGCAGTATTTT.

The V and J genes are TRBV19 and TRBJ1-4; 9 bases map to TRBD1. This CDR3 contains 14 residues. Germline lookup yields CDR1 LNHDA and CDR2 SQIVND (reference sequence). J gave up 6 bases and V 6 bases, and 5 bases lay outside the gene matches. The DNA for the CDR3 is TGTGCCAGTAGCGCCGGGACAGGGTATGAAAAACTGTTTTTT. This sequence encodes CASSAGTGYEKLFF. The full variable domain, with the rest looked up from reference TRBV19 and TRBJ1-4, is DGGITQSPKYLFRKEGQNVTLSCEQNLNHDAMYWYRQDPGQGLRLIYYSQIVNDFQKGDIAEGYSVSREKKESFPLTVTSAQKNPTAFYLCASSAGTGYEKLFFGSGTQLSVL.

The V and J genes are TRBV6-5 and TRBJ2-5; D call uncertain. The CDR3 contains 11 residues. V was trimmed by 8 bases and J by 7 bases, leaving 11 bases between them. In germline, CDR1 is MNHEY, CDR2 SVGAGI. CDR3 coding DNA: TGTGCCAGCTACAGAATGGGGACCCAGTACTTC. This encodes CASYRMGTQYF.

This clone was recorded a few times. The chain couples TRBV7-2 to TRBJ2-3; tentative D call: TRBD2 (5 bases). CDR3 length equals 13 residues. The V end was cut by 4 bases, the J end by 10 bases, with 15 bases between. Germline V CDR1 and CDR2: SGHTA, FQGNSA. The CDR3 here is CASSSWTGKSQYF. The CDR3 nucleotides are TGTGCCAGCAGCTCCTGGACTGGGAAATCGCAGTATTTT.

The chain links TRBV2 to TRBJ1-1; perhaps TRBD1 as D (5 bases). Trimming took off 4 bases at V and 0 bases at J, with 9 bases between the two ends. The CDR3 is 14 amino acids. Germline CDR1 is SNHLY and CDR2 is FYNNEI. The CDR3 sequence: CASSGQFMNTEAFF. CDR3 coding DNA: TGTGCCAGCAGTGGACAGTTCATGAACACTGAAGCTTTCTTT.

The V and J genes are TRBV6-5 and TRBJ1-2; TRBD1 agrees at 7 bases. The CDR3 contains 15 residues. Germline CDR1 and CDR2: MNHEY and SVGAGI. V dropped 4 bases and J dropped 2; count of bases not matched to a gene: 7. The CDR3 bases are TGTGCCAGCAGTTTGTACAGGGGAGTAAACTATGGCTACACCTTC. It translates to CASSLYRGVNYGYTF.